The source of this T cell receptor beta chain is a study of T cells after yellow fever vaccination. About the study: In the case of low-cell-number fractions, SMART-Seq v4 Ultra Low Input was used for preparation.

The CDR3 is 14 amino acids. To note about this clonotype: Its antigen is currently unknown.

By 5'RACE template switching, TCR cDNA was produced, with a universal primer site and UMIs added in the process. TCRdb reanalysed the 5' RACE reads using MiXCR and keeps one entry per CDR3 protein. Of hundreds of thousands of distinct CDR3 sequences listed, 8.7% are singletons. Study outcomes and limitations: At 95% to 96% for CD4 and 88% for CD8, most primary-vaccination clones showed up again after the booster. Of the clonotypes, a small share occurred in both CD4 and CD8 compartments.

The chain recombines TRBV21-1 with TRBJ2-1. TRBV21-1 corresponds to a pseudogene. The sample in question was PBMCs, obtained on the day of the first yellow fever vaccination. The clonotype originates from a man aged 18 to 30 who received the YFV17D yellow fever vaccine. The CDR3 bases are TGTGCCAGCAGCCCACAGTGGACGGGCAATGAGCAGTTCTTC. It yields the protein CASSPQWTGNEQFF.